These 8 T cell receptor beta chains were sequenced from one sample in a study of cytomegalovirus exposure and HLA in healthy donors. The PCR used 60 Vbeta and 13 Jbeta primers. Sequenced by immunoSEQ multiplex PCR; TCRdb stores in-frame clones only, minus some. Here the sample spans some 100,000 clones, around three quarters being singletons. Sequencing was performed on PBMCs. Receptor source: a man aged 45 to 65 in good health and CMV-seropositive.

The chain has TRBV4-3 and TRBJ2-2, with D possibly TRBD1 on 6 matching bases. The V gene lost 0 bases and the J gene lost 7 bases, with 9 bases spanning the gap. Per the germline V gene, CDR1 is LGHNA and CDR2 is YSLEER. CDR3 length: 14 amino acids. The CDR3 region is CASSQDQGSGELFF. CDR3 nucleotides: TGCGCCAGCAGCCAAGATCAGGGGAGCGGGGAGCTGTTTTTT.

The chain employs TRBV10-1 and TRBJ2-1; tentative D call: TRBD2 (6 bases). CDR1 is WNHNN and CDR2 is SYGVQD in the germline V gene (reference sequence). This CDR3 is built from 15 residues. Deletions cut 5 bases from V and 0 bases from J, with 11 bases between. CDR3 bases: TGCGCCAGCAGTCAAGCGGGCCTCTCCTACAATGAGCAGTTCTTC. Translation: CASSQAGLSYNEQFF.

The V and J genes are TRBV4-2 and TRBJ2-1; TRBD2 might be the D (5 bases). The germline CDR1 and CDR2 sequences are LGHNA and YNFKEQ. V lost 4 bases and J lost 5, with 18 bases in between. There are 16 residues in the CDR3. CDR3 in amino acids: CASSLGGLTFNNEQFF. In DNA form, the CDR3 reads TGTGCCAGCAGCCTCGGCGGGCTCACCTTCAACAATGAGCAGTTCTTC.

This rearrangement joins TRBV30 to TRBJ1-6; D might be TRBD1 (5 bases). Germline V gives CDR1 GTSNPN, CDR2 SVGIG (reference sequence). Trimming took 1 base from V and 8 from J, leaving 12 bases between them. The CDR3 spans 14 residues. This chain's CDR3 is CAWSASGYDSPLHF. In nucleotides, the CDR3 is TGTGCCTGGAGTGCATCAGGGTATGATTCACCCCTCCACTTT.

The chain has TRBV28 and TRBJ1-1; the D gene is possibly TRBD1 (5 bases). Per germline, CDR1 MDHEN and CDR2 SYDVKM. The CDR3 consists of 12 residues. Trimming removed 6 bases at V and 7 bases at J, with 12 bases between. CDR3 loop: CASSVGTVEAFF. The CDR3, as DNA: TGTGCCAGCAGCGTGGGGACTGTTGAAGCTTTCTTT.

The rearrangement joins TRBV6-1 to TRBJ1-1, with TRBD1 identical over 12 bases. The J segment lost 7 bases and the V segment lost 4 bases, leaving 10 bases of the junction unmatched. The length of the CDR3 is 16 residues. The germline gives CDR1 MNHNS, CDR2 SASEGT. CDR3 residues: CASSGTGTGGEGEAFF. Here the CDR3 DNA reads TGTGCCAGCAGTGGAACCGGGACAGGGGGCGAGGGTGAAGCTTTCTTT.

This clone was observed once. The V gene is TRBV5-1, the J gene TRBJ2-1; TRBD2 might be the D (6 bases). Trimming pared 7 bases from V and 8 bases from J, leaving 19 bases between. CDR1 SGHRS and CDR2 YFSETQ come from the germline V gene. This CDR3 has 14 amino acids. CDR3 loop: CASRSLGGGDEQFF. DNA of the CDR3: TGCGCCAGCCGCTCTTTGGGCGGCGGGGATGAGCAGTTCTTC.

The V and J genes are TRBV19 and TRBJ1-2, with 8 bases that match TRBD1. CDR3 length equals 16 residues. Germline lookup yields CDR1 LNHDA and CDR2 SQIVND (reference sequence). V lost 7 bases, J lost 4 bases, and 14 bases stayed unmatched. For the CDR3, the DNA is TGTGCCAGTACCCCGGCAGGGGGCGCGGAGGGCTATGGCTACACCTTC. Residues: CASTPAGGAEGYGYTF.